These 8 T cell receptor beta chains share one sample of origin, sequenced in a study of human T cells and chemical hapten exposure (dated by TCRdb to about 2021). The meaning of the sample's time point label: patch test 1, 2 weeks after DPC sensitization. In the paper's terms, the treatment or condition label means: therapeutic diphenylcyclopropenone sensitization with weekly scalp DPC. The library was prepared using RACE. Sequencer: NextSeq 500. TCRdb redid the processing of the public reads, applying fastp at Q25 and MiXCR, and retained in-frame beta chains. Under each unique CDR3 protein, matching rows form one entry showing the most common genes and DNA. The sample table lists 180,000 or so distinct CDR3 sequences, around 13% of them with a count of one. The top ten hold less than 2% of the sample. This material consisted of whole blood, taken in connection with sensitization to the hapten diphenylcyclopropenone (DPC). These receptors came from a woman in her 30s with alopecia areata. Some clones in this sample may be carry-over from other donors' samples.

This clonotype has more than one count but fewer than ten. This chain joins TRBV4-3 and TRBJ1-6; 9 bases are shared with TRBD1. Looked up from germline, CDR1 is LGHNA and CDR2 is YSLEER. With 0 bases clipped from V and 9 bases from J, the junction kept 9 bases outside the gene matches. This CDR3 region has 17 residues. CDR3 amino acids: CASSQDLGTGSGSPLHF. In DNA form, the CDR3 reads TGCGCCAGCAGCCAAGATTTGGGGACAGGGTCTGGTTCACCCCTCCACTTT.

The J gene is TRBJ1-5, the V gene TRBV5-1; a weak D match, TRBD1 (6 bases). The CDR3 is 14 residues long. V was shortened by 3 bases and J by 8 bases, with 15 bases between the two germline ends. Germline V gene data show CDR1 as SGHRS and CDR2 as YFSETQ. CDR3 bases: TGCGCCAGCAGCTATGGGACACCCAGGGAGCCCCAGCATTTT. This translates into CASSYGTPREPQHF.

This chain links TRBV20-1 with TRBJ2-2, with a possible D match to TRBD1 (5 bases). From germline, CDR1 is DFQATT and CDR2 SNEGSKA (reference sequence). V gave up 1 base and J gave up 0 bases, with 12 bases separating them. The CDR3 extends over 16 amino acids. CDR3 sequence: CSARVPGRANTGELFF. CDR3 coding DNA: TGCAGTGCTAGAGTTCCCGGCAGGGCGAACACCGGGGAGCTGTTTTTT.

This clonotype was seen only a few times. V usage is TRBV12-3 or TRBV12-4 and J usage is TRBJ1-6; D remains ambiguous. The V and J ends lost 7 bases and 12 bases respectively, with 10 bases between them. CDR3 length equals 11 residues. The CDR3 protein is CASTREGPLHF. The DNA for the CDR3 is TGTGCCAGCACTAGGGAGGGACCCCTCCACTTT.

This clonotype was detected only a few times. For the CDR3, the DNA is TGTGCCAGCAGAGCGCGGGACGTACCCTACGAGCAGTACTTC. Translated: CASRARDVPYEQYF. This sequence joins TRBV21-1 and TRBJ2-7; the D segment call TRBD1 is taken from the table without a DNA check. TRBV21-1 is marked as a pseudogene. This CDR3 is built from 14 residues.

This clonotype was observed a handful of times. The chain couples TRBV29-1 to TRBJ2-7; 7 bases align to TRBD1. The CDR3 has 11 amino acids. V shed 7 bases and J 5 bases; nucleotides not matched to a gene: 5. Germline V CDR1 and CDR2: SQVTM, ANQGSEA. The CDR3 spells CSGLQGHEQYF. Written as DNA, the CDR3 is TGCAGCGGACTACAGGGGCACGAGCAGTACTTC.

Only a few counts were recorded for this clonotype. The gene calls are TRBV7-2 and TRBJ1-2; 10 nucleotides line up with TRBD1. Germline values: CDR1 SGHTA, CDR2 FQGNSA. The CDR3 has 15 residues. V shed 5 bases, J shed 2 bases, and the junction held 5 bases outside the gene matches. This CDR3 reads CASSAETGGNYGYTF. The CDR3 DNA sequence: TGTGCCAGCAGCGCCGAGACAGGGGGCAACTATGGCTACACCTTC.

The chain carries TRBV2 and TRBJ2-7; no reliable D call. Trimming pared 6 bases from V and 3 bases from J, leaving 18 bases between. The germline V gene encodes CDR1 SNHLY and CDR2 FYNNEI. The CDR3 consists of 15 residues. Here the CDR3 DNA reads TGTGCCAGCAGCGCTACCCAATCCACTATCTACGAGCAGTACTTC. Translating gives CASSATQSTIYEQYF.